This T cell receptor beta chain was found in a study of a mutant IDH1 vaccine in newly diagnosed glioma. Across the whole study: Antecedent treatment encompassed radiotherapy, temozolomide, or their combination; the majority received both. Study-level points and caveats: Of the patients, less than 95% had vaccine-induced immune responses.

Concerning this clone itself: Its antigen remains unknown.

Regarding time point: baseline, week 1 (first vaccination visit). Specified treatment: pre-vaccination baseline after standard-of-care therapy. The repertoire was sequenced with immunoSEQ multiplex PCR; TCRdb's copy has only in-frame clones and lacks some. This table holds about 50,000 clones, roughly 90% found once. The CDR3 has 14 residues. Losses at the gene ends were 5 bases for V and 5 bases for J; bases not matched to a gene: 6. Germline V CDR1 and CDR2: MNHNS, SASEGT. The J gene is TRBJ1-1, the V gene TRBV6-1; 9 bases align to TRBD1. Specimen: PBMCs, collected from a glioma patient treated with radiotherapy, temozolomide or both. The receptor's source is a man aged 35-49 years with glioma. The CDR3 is CASSFDRGRTEAFF. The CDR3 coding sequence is TGTGCCAGCAGTTTCGACAGGGGGAGGACTGAAGCTTTCTTT.